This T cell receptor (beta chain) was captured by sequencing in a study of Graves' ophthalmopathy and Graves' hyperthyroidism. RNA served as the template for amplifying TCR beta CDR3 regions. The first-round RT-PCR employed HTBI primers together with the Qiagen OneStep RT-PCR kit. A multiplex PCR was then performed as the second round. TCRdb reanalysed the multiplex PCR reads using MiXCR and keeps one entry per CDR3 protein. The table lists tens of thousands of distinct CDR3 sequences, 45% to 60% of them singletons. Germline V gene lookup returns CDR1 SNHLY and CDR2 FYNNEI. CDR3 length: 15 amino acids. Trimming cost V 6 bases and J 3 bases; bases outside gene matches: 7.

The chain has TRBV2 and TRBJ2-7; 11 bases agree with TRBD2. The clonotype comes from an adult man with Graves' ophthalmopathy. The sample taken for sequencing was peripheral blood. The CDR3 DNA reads TGTGCCAGCAGGCAACAGACTAGCGGGGTCTACGAGCAGTACTTC. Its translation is CASRQQTSGVYEQYF. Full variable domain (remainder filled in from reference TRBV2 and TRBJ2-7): EPEVTQTPSHQVTQMGQEVILRCVPISNHLYFYWYRQILGQKVEFLVSFYNNEISEKSEIFDDQFSVERPDGSNFTLKIRSTKLEDSAMYFCASRQQTSGVYEQYFGPGTRLTVT.